This is a list of T cell receptor beta chains from one sample in a study of CD8 T cells in Susac syndrome. Via MiXCR, TCRdb re-called the immunoSEQ multiplex PCR reads, giving one row per CDR3 protein. Of 350,000 to 550,000 distinct CDR3 sequences listed, 85% are singletons. The sample was CD8+ T cells from PBMCs. Source of these receptors: a human donor with multiple sclerosis. Both conserved end residues are part of each CDR3. Each record gives: D gene, V gene, clone size, J gene, CDR3 protein, CDR3 DNA. D genes are given only for firm matches. Some rows have no size entry. The others give once, few or many, or a class for an expanded clone.

>NA|TRBV7-9|NA|TRBJ2-7
CASSLNSALAGEQYF
TGTGCCAGCAGCTTGAATTCAGCATTGGCGGGCGAGCAGTACTTC
>NA|TRBV27|NA|TRBJ2-6
CASSPLSGANVLTF
TGTGCCAGCAGTCCCCTCTCTGGGGCCAACGTCCTGACTTTC
>NA|TRBV4-1|NA|TRBJ2-2
CASSQDSGENTGELFF
TGCGCCAGCAGCCAGGACTCAGGGGAAAACACCGGGGAGCTGTTTTTT
>NA|TRBV30|NA|TRBJ2-2
CAWSTANTGELFF
TGTGCCTGGAGTACGGCGAACACCGGGGAGCTGTTTTTT
>NA|TRBV11-2|NA|TRBJ2-1
CASSSYPDDNEQFF
TGTGCCAGCAGCTCCTACCCCGATGACAATGAGCAGTTCTTC
>NA|TRBV7-6|NA|TRBJ1-6
CASSPGDSSDSPLHF
TGTGCCAGCAGCCCCGGAGACAGCTCTGATTCACCCCTCCACTTT
>NA|TRBV28|NA|TRBJ1-1
CASSLLRGEAFF
TGTGCCAGCAGCCTCCTTCGGGGGGAAGCTTTCTTT
>TRBD2|TRBV2|NA|TRBJ2-7
CASSLAPSGSSYEQYF
TGTGCCAGCAGTCTCGCCCCTAGCGGGAGCTCCTACGAGCAGTACTTC
>NA|TRBV19|NA|TRBJ2-1
CASSMGYDEQFF
TGTGCCAGTAGTATGGGTTACGATGAGCAGTTCTTC
>TRBD2|TRBV7-9|NA|TRBJ2-2
CASSLASLPAGGNTGELFF
TGTGCCAGCAGCTTAGCGAGTCTGCCAGCGGGGGGGAACACCGGGGAGCTGTTTTTT
>NA|TRBV2|NA|TRBJ2-6
CASSYEMGPSGANVLTF
TGTGCCAGCAGTTACGAGATGGGGCCCTCTGGGGCCAACGTCCTGACTTTC
>NA|TRBV5-1|NA|TRBJ2-4
CASSLEHRENIQYF
TGCGCCAGCAGCTTGGAGCACAGGGAAAACATTCAGTACTTC
>TRBD2|TRBV5-1|once|TRBJ2-7
CASSLAFGLEVAYEQYF
TGCGCCAGCAGCTTGGCCTTTGGACTAGAGGTTGCCTACGAGCAGTACTTC
>NA|TRBV6-5|NA|TRBJ1-1
CASSYRGGKNTEAFF
TGTGCCAGCAGTTACCGGGGGGGAAAGAACACTGAAGCTTTCTTT
>NA|TRBV4-1|NA|TRBJ1-1
CASSQGPSEGGKTEAFF
TGCGCCAGCAGCCAAGGTCCCTCAGAGGGGGGAAAAACTGAAGCTTTCTTT
>NA|TRBV6-1|once|TRBJ2-1
CASTESYNEQFF
TGTGCCAGCACAGAATCCTACAATGAGCAGTTCTTC
>NA|TRBV3-1|NA|TRBJ2-7
CASSETGPYEQYF
TGTGCCAGCAGCGAGACCGGACCCTACGAGCAGTACTTC
>NA|TRBV30|once|TRBJ1-1
CAWTPGIGSTEAFF
TGTGCCTGGACCCCAGGGATCGGGAGCACTGAAGCTTTCTTT
>TRBD2|TRBV9|NA|TRBJ2-1
CASSPWGGSYNEQFF
TGTGCCAGCAGCCCTTGGGGGGGGTCCTACAATGAGCAGTTCTTC
>NA|TRBV3-1|NA|TRBJ2-2
CASSQDGTAYTGELFF
TGTGCCAGCAGCCAAGATGGGACGGCGTACACCGGGGAGCTGTTTTTT
>TRBD2|TRBV12-3/TRBV12-4|NA|TRBJ2-1
CASSRFSGSENEQFF
TGTGCCAGCAGTCGCTTTAGCGGGAGCGAAAATGAGCAGTTCTTC
>NA|TRBV11-1|NA|TRBJ2-3
CASSSKDSYSRARGTDTQYF
TGTGCCAGCAGCTCGAAGGACAGCTATTCGAGGGCAAGAGGCACAGATACGCAGTATTTT
>TRBD2|TRBV7-2|NA|TRBJ2-3
CASSLGRGGLTDTQYF
TGTGCCAGCAGCTTAGGACGCGGGGGGTTGACAGATACGCAGTATTTT
>TRBD1|TRBV6-1|NA|TRBJ2-3
CASSTRDRDTDTQYF
TGTGCCAGCAGTACCCGGGACAGAGACACAGATACGCAGTATTTT
>NA|TRBV28|NA|TRBJ2-7
CASSSVVSGEQYF
TGTGCCAGCAGTTCCGTGGTTAGTGGGGAGCAGTACTTC
>NA|TRBV9|NA|TRBJ2-6
CASSVGRARGGANVLTF
TGTGCCAGCAGCGTAGGCAGGGCCCGAGGAGGGGCCAACGTCCTGACTTTC
>NA|TRBV6-5|NA|TRBJ1-1
CASSYLDYQENTEAFF
TGTGCCAGCAGTTACTTAGACTATCAGGAGAACACTGAAGCTTTCTTT
>TRBD2|TRBV6-2/TRBV6-3|NA|TRBJ2-6
CASNPLAGDSGANVLTF
TGTGCCAGCAATCCACTAGCGGGAGACTCTGGGGCCAACGTCCTGACTTTC
>TRBD1|TRBV4-1|NA|TRBJ2-1
CASSHGTGAYNEQFF
TGCGCCAGCAGCCATGGGACAGGAGCCTACAATGAGCAGTTCTTC
>NA|TRBV7-6|NA|TRBJ1-1
CASSPWGDTEAFF
TGTGCCAGCAGCCCCTGGGGGGACACTGAAGCTTTCTTT
>NA|TRBV6-1|few|TRBJ1-1
CASSGFPYTEAFF
TGTGCCAGCAGCGGGTTCCCGTACACTGAAGCTTTCTTT
>TRBD2|TRBV11-2|NA|TRBJ2-2
CASSLVPQGGLAGGTGELFF
TGTGCCAGCAGCTTAGTCCCACAGGGCGGACTAGCGGGAGGGACCGGGGAGCTGTTTTTT
>NA|TRBV14|few|TRBJ2-7
CASSHPGQGLYEQYF
TGTGCCAGCAGCCATCCTGGGCAGGGACTCTACGAGCAGTACTTC
>NA|TRBV24-1|few|TRBJ2-1
CATSDEQFF
TGTGCCACCAGTGATGAGCAGTTCTTC
>NA|TRBV4-1|NA|TRBJ2-1
CASRQTVLAPLNEQFF
TGCGCCAGCAGGCAGACCGTACTAGCCCCACTCAATGAGCAGTTCTTC
>NA|TRBV10-3|NA|TRBJ2-1
CAISENRVSSYNEQFF
TGTGCCATCAGTGAGAATCGAGTGAGCTCCTACAATGAGCAGTTCTTC
>NA|TRBV20-1|NA|TRBJ1-2
CSAGDRSEKDGYTF
TGCAGTGCTGGAGATAGGTCAGAGAAGGATGGCTACACCTTC
>NA|TRBV5-1|NA|TRBJ2-7
CASSLERDHYEQYF
TGCGCCAGCAGCTTGGAACGGGACCACTACGAGCAGTACTTC
>NA|TRBV4-1|NA|TRBJ1-1
CASRVNLIMNTEVFF
TGCGCCAGCAGGGTCAACCTAATCATGAACACTGAAGTTTTCTTT
>TRBD1|TRBV5-1|NA|TRBJ2-1
CASSSRQGQDEQFF
TGCGCCAGCAGCTCCCGACAGGGTCAGGATGAGCAGTTCTTC
>TRBD1|TRBV5-4|NA|TRBJ2-3
CASSYLTGEEAADTQYF
TGTGCCAGCAGCTATCTGACAGGGGAGGAGGCGGCAGATACGCAGTATTTT
>NA|TRBV5-1|many|TRBJ2-7
CASSLGGDEQYF
TGTGCCAGCAGCTTAGGTGGGGACGAGCAGTACTTC
>NA|TRBV6-6|NA|TRBJ1-1
CASSPVSENTEAFF
TGTGCCAGCAGTCCCGTGTCAGAGAACACTGAAGCTTTCTTT
>NA|TRBV30|NA|TRBJ1-5
CACADGQYSNQPQHF
TGTGCCTGCGCGGATGGACAATATAGCAATCAGCCCCAGCATTTT
>NA|TRBV27|NA|TRBJ2-6
CASSSNPGANVLTF
TGTGCCAGCAGTTCGAATCCTGGGGCCAACGTCCTGACTTTC
>TRBD1|TRBV28|NA|TRBJ1-5
CASNNVWGTGVNQPQHF
TGTGCCAGCAACAATGTGTGGGGGACAGGTGTCAATCAGCCCCAGCATTTT
>NA|TRBV5-6|NA|TRBJ2-1
CASSLASYGKNEQFF
TGTGCCAGCAGCTTGGCAAGCTACGGTAAGAATGAGCAGTTCTTC
>NA|TRBV30|NA|TRBJ1-5
CAWTGEEGNQPQHF
TGTGCCTGGACGGGAGAAGAAGGGAATCAGCCCCAGCATTTT
>NA|TRBV12-3/TRBV12-4|NA|TRBJ1-1
CASSLEAGIEAFF
TGTGCCAGCAGTTTAGAGGCGGGGATTGAAGCTTTCTTT
>TRBD1|TRBV4-2|NA|TRBJ2-7
CASSQATGGWDEQYF
TGTGCCAGCAGCCAAGCCACAGGGGGCTGGGACGAGCAGTACTTC
>TRBD1|TRBV2|NA|TRBJ2-1
CASGAGQESYNEQFF
TGTGCCAGCGGGGCGGGACAGGAATCCTACAATGAGCAGTTCTTC
>NA|TRBV11-1|NA|TRBJ2-1
CASRPTGTTPTIPFF
TGTGCCAGCAGGCCCACCGGGACAACTCCGACGATTCCGTTCTTC
>TRBD1|TRBV6-1|NA|TRBJ1-1
CASSPTGGGYLNTEAFF
TGTGCCAGCAGTCCTACAGGGGGCGGCTATTTGAACACTGAAGCTTTCTTT
>TRBD1|TRBV6-2/TRBV6-3|NA|TRBJ2-7
CASSLESGQGIDEQYF
TGTGCCAGCAGTTTAGAATCGGGACAGGGGATCGACGAGCAGTACTTC
>NA|TRBV5-8|NA|TRBJ2-1
CATPSSYNEQFF
TGTGCCACTCCTAGCTCCTACAATGAGCAGTTCTTC
>NA|TRBV6-5|NA|TRBJ2-5
CASSYSISSEETQYF
TGTGCCAGCAGTTACTCGATCAGTTCGGAAGAGACCCAGTACTTC
>TRBD2|TRBV6-1|NA|TRBJ2-5
CASSEWWGTSGEETQYF
TGTGCCAGCAGTGAATGGTGGGGGACTAGCGGAGAAGAGACCCAGTACTTC
>TRBD1|TRBV5-1|NA|TRBJ1-1
CASGYHRQGATGNTEAFF
TGCGCCAGCGGCTACCACAGACAGGGGGCGACGGGGAACACTGAAGCTTTCTTT
>NA|TRBV6-5|NA|TRBJ2-3
CASSYSLGGGTDTQYF
TGTGCCAGCAGTTACTCATTGGGCGGAGGCACAGATACGCAGTATTTT
>NA|TRBV28|NA|TRBJ1-1
CASSLIFGVIGTEAFF
TGTGCCAGCAGTTTGATATTTGGTGTAATCGGCACTGAAGCTTTCTTT